A selection of T cell receptor beta chains follows, all from one sample in a study of early T cells in non-severe SARS-CoV-2 infection. One entry per CDR3 protein, called by TCRdb with MiXCR from the 5' RACE reads. The repertoire has about 69,000 distinct CDR3 sequences, over 3.5% of them found once; the top ten carry 3.6%. The sequenced sample was whole blood, obtained at baseline. Source of these receptors: an adult who was a healthcare worker with PCR-confirmed SARS-CoV-2 infection or an uninfected control (not recorded which). The donor label of this sample is uncertain. CDR3s include the opening cysteine and the closing phenylalanine or tryptophan. The order of the fields is CDR3 DNA, CDR3 protein, D gene, J gene, clone size, V gene. A D gene is named only where the DNA matches it firmly. Some rows have no size entry. The others give once, few or many, or a class for an expanded clone.

TGCGCCAGCAGCCATCAACGGACGGGCGAAAAACTGTTTTTT | CASSHQRTGEKLFF | - | TRBJ1-4 | many | TRBV4-1
TGTGCCAGTAGTCTTGGGGGGGCCCAAGAGACCCAGTACTTC | CASSLGGAQETQYF | - | TRBJ2-5 | - | TRBV19
TGTGCCTGGAGTCCAGACAGGGGACCCTCCTACGAGCAGTACTTC | CAWSPDRGPSYEQYF | TRBD1 | TRBJ2-7 | many | TRBV30
TGCAGCTTCCACAGGGGGCTTGAGGGCTACACCTTC | CSFHRGLEGYTF | TRBD1 | TRBJ1-2 | many | TRBV29-1
TGTGCCAGCAGCTTGGCTGTCTGGCAGGAGCGTTTTAACTATGGCTACACCTTC | CASSLAVWQERFNYGYTF | - | TRBJ1-2 | many | TRBV5-5
TGCAGCGTAGCGGACAGGGGAGGCTATGGCTACACCTTC | CSVADRGGYGYTF | TRBD1 | TRBJ1-2 | few | TRBV29-1
TGCAGTGCCGAGGGCGGGGCTCAAGAAGAAAAACTGTTTTTT | CSAEGGAQEEKLFF | - | TRBJ1-4 | many | TRBV20-1
TGTGCCAGCAGCTTAATGGGGGGTGGCAATCAGCCCCAGCATTTT | CASSLMGGGNQPQHF | - | TRBJ1-5 | few | TRBV11-2
TGTGCCAGCAGCCATGTAGGGGCCTACGAGCAGTACTTC | CASSHVGAYEQYF | - | TRBJ2-7 | few | TRBV14
TGCAGTGCTACCTCGAGAGACCGGAGGGAAGGAGCTTTCTTT | CSATSRDRREGAFF | - | TRBJ1-1 | many | TRBV20-1
TGCAGCGTTGAACCCGAGGAGGGGGCTGAAGCTTTCTTT | CSVEPEEGAEAFF | - | TRBJ1-1 | few | TRBV29-1
TGCAGTGCAGGGGTAGCAGGTTTCTACGAGCAGTACTTC | CSAGVAGFYEQYF | - | TRBJ2-7 | many | TRBV20-1
TGTGCCAGCAGTGGGGGACAGGGGCCGGGACAGCCCCAGCATTTT | CASSGGQGPGQPQHF | TRBD1 | TRBJ1-5 | - | TRBV6-2/TRBV6-3
TGCAGTGCTAGTTTGCAGGCGAATGAGCAGTTCTTC | CSASLQANEQFF | - | TRBJ2-1 | many | TRBV20-1
TGCAGCGTTGCTGGGAGCACCGGGGAGCTGTTTTTT | CSVAGSTGELFF | - | TRBJ2-2 | many | TRBV29-1
TGTGCCAGCAGTCCTTGGGGAGGGGATAGGAACACTGAAGCTTTCTTT | CASSPWGGDRNTEAFF | - | TRBJ1-1 | - | TRBV28
TGTGCCAGCAGTGACTCAGGGTTTGGCAATGAGCAGTTCTTC | CASSDSGFGNEQFF | - | TRBJ2-1 | many | TRBV6-4
TGTGCCAGCAGCGCTGGGACGTCTGGGGCCAACGTCCTGACTTTC | CASSAGTSGANVLTF | - | TRBJ2-6 | few | TRBV9
TGTGCCAGCAGGCCCCCTAGCGGGGGGACAGATACGCAGTATTTT | CASRPPSGGTDTQYF | TRBD2 | TRBJ2-3 | many | TRBV12-3/TRBV12-4
TGTGCCAGCAGCCAAGAAACTTATTCCTACGAGCAGTACTTC | CASSQETYSYEQYF | - | TRBJ2-7 | many | TRBV14
TGTGCCAGCAGTTACAGAGAGCGGGATACGCAGTATTTT | CASSYRERDTQYF | - | TRBJ2-3 | many | TRBV6-5
TGTGCCAGCAGCCTGGCGGGGTTGGGATACACTGAAGCTTTCTTT | CASSLAGLGYTEAFF | - | TRBJ1-1 | many | TRBV7-6
TGTGCCAGCACCCTCCCGATTCTCCATGAGCAGTTCTTC | CASTLPILHEQFF | - | TRBJ2-1 | many | TRBV2
TGTGCCAGCAGCGGAGGTGGACTGAAGTACGAGCAGTACTTC | CASSGGGLKYEQYF | - | TRBJ2-7 | many | TRBV9
TGTGCCAGCATCCGAATCACCGGGGAGCTGTTTTTT | CASIRITGELFF | - | TRBJ2-2 | many | TRBV12-3/TRBV12-4
TGTGCCAGCAGCGCGACTAGCGGGGGCTACAATGAGCAGTTCTTC | CASSATSGGYNEQFF | TRBD2 | TRBJ2-1 | many | TRBV9
TGCAGTGCTGACTCCCGCGAGGGGGTCAGCAATCAGCCCCAGCATTTT | CSADSREGVSNQPQHF | - | TRBJ1-5 | many | TRBV20-1
TGTGCCAGCAGGGTTCGCGCCGGGGAGCTGTTTTTT | CASRVRAGELFF | - | TRBJ2-2 | few | TRBV2
TGCGCCAGCAGTGAGTCGGGACAGGGAAACTATGGCTACACCTTC | CASSESGQGNYGYTF | TRBD1 | TRBJ1-2 | many | TRBV10-1
TGTGCCAGCAGTTTCGACAGGGCACACACCGGGGAGCTGTTTTTT | CASSFDRAHTGELFF | TRBD1 | TRBJ2-2 | - | TRBV6-5
TGTGCCAGCAGCCTAAGGACAGGGGGGCCCGATACGCAGTATTTT | CASSLRTGGPDTQYF | TRBD1 | TRBJ2-3 | many | TRBV12-3/TRBV12-4
TGTGCCAGCAGCTCCGCTGGAGCTGCCTACGAGCAGTACTTC | CASSSAGAAYEQYF | - | TRBJ2-7 | many | TRBV5-6
TGTGCCAGCAGCCAGGGCTTGGGTACCAAAAACATTCAGTACTTC | CASSQGLGTKNIQYF | - | TRBJ2-4 | - | TRBV14
TGTGCCAGCAGCAAAGGACAGGGGACCTCTAATTCACCCCTCCACTTT | CASSKGQGTSNSPLHF | TRBD1 | TRBJ1-6 | many | TRBV27
TGTGCCAGCAGTACGGGGGGCTCCACCGGGGAGCTGTTTTTT | CASSTGGSTGELFF | - | TRBJ2-2 | many | TRBV6-4
TGCAGTGCTAGAGACCCAGCGGGGCCCAATGAGCAGTTCTTC | CSARDPAGPNEQFF | TRBD2 | TRBJ2-1 | many | TRBV20-1
TGTGCCAGCAGTTTATCCGGGACAGGGTACGAGCAGTACTTC | CASSLSGTGYEQYF | TRBD1 | TRBJ2-7 | - | TRBV28
TGTGCCAGCAGTTATGCGGAGATGGGCAATCAGCCCCAGCATTTT | CASSYAEMGNQPQHF | - | TRBJ1-5 | - | TRBV6-2/TRBV6-3
TGTGCCAGCGTAGGGGAAGGCACTGAAGCTTTCTTT | CASVGEGTEAFF | - | TRBJ1-1 | - | TRBV13
TGTGCCAGCAGCTGGGTTAAAGACACTGAAGCTTTCTTT | CASSWVKDTEAFF | - | TRBJ1-1 | - | TRBV5-5
TGTGCCAGCAGCCACGACGGGACTAGCGTAGAGCAGTTCTTC | CASSHDGTSVEQFF | TRBD2 | TRBJ2-1 | few | TRBV7-3
TGTGCCAGCAGCTTTGCGGGGGGGACCTACGAGCAGTACTTC | CASSFAGGTYEQYF | TRBD2 | TRBJ2-7 | few | TRBV7-2
TGTGCCAGCAGCCCTACGACACGGAGAAACGACGAGCAGTACTTC | CASSPTTRRNDEQYF | - | TRBJ2-7 | few | TRBV7-2
TGTGCCAGCAGCTCCCCCCGCCCCCCGGTACCCGTAAACACCGGGGAGCTGTTTTTT | CASSSPRPPVPVNTGELFF | - | TRBJ2-2 | many | TRBV7-2
TGTGCCAGCAGCTTAAATCCCGGGGCAAAAGAGACCCAGTACTTC | CASSLNPGAKETQYF | - | TRBJ2-5 | many | TRBV7-9
TGTGCCAGCAGCTTATCCGGGACCGAAGCTTTCTTT | CASSLSGTEAFF | - | TRBJ1-1 | many | TRBV7-2
TGTGCCAGCAGGGGCAGTCCGGGGAACAATCAGCCCCAGCATTTT | CASRGSPGNNQPQHF | - | TRBJ1-5 | many | TRBV6-5
TGTGCCAGCACCCTACTGGCTCGCGGATTCAACACCGGGGAGCTGTTTTTT | CASTLLARGFNTGELFF | - | TRBJ2-2 | - | TRBV12-3/TRBV12-4
TGTGCCAGCAGCGGAGAGGCGGGGGGGTACAATGAGCAGTTCTTC | CASSGEAGGYNEQFF | TRBD2 | TRBJ2-1 | many | TRBV7-2
TGTGCCAGCTCACCGTTCAGGGATAACACCGGGGAGCTGTTTTTT | CASSPFRDNTGELFF | - | TRBJ2-2 | - | TRBV18
TGTGCCAGCAGTTTGGTGACGAATGAGCAGTTCTTC | CASSLVTNEQFF | - | TRBJ2-1 | many | TRBV12-3/TRBV12-4